A selection of T cell receptor beta chains follows, all from one sample in a study of blood T cell repertoires in COVID-19. Profiled with immunoSEQ multiplex PCR; TCRdb holds only in-frame clones, not every one. This table has approximately 240,000 clones, less than 85% appearing once. Sequencing was done on a sample of peripheral blood. The receptors here all came from an elderly woman with active or convalescent COVID-19. The CDR3 runs from the conserved cysteine through the conserved F or W. Each record gives: J gene, clone size, D gene, V gene, CDR3 protein, CDR3 DNA. The D gene is left open where the match is weak. Only part of the rows carry a size: once, few, many, or a class if the clone is expanded.

j_call: TRBJ2-1
clone_size: once
d_call: TRBD1
v_call: TRBV5-1
cdr3_aa: CASSPDRVGNEQFF
cdr3_nt: TGCGCCAGCAGCCCGGACAGGGTTGGGAATGAGCAGTTCTTC

j_call: TRBJ1-3
clone_size: NA
d_call: TRBD1
v_call: TRBV18
cdr3_aa: CASSPGQGSGNTIYF
cdr3_nt: TGTGCCAGCTCACCAGGACAGGGGAGTGGAAACACCATATATTTT

j_call: TRBJ2-7
clone_size: NA
d_call: TRBD2
v_call: TRBV5-1
cdr3_aa: CASSLGLAGTYEQYF
cdr3_nt: TGCGCCAGCAGCTTGGGGCTAGCGGGAACCTACGAGCAGTACTTC

j_call: TRBJ1-4
clone_size: few
d_call: NA
v_call: TRBV2
cdr3_aa: CASSEGAANEKLFF
cdr3_nt: TGTGCCAGCAGTGAGGGGGCAGCTAATGAAAAACTGTTTTTT

j_call: TRBJ2-1
clone_size: NA
d_call: TRBD1
v_call: TRBV27
cdr3_aa: CASSPGTGVYEQFF
cdr3_nt: TGTGCCAGCAGTCCCGGGACAGGGGTATATGAGCAGTTCTTC

j_call: TRBJ1-1
clone_size: NA
d_call: TRBD1
v_call: TRBV3-1/TRBV3-2
cdr3_aa: CASSRRDSEAFF
cdr3_nt: TGTGCCAGCAGCCGACGGGACAGTGAAGCTTTCTTT

j_call: TRBJ1-2
clone_size: NA
d_call: NA
v_call: TRBV6-1
cdr3_aa: CASSDRGGYGYTF
cdr3_nt: TGTGCCAGCAGTGACAGGGGCGGATATGGCTACACCTTC

j_call: TRBJ2-7
clone_size: NA
d_call: NA
v_call: TRBV21-1
cdr3_aa: CASSKGAGGGYEQYF
cdr3_nt: TGTGCCAGCAGCAAAGGCGCGGGAGGGGGCTACGAGCAGTACTTC

j_call: TRBJ2-7
clone_size: once
d_call: TRBD2
v_call: TRBV7-9
cdr3_aa: CASSITGTSGPYEQYF
cdr3_nt: TGTGCCAGCAGCATCACGGGGACTAGCGGCCCCTACGAGCAGTACTTC

j_call: TRBJ1-3
clone_size: NA
d_call: TRBD1
v_call: TRBV30
cdr3_aa: CACRGQAGNTIYF
cdr3_nt: TGTGCCTGTCGGGGACAGGCTGGAAACACCATATATTTT

j_call: TRBJ1-5
clone_size: NA
d_call: NA
v_call: TRBV5-1
cdr3_aa: CASSLAGLNQPQHF
cdr3_nt: TGCGCCAGCAGCTTGGCGGGACTCAATCAGCCCCAGCATTTT

j_call: TRBJ2-3
clone_size: NA
d_call: TRBD1
v_call: TRBV19
cdr3_aa: CASSPGTGSTDTQYF
cdr3_nt: TGTGCCAGTAGCCCAGGGACAGGGAGCACAGATACGCAGTATTTT

j_call: TRBJ1-4
clone_size: NA
d_call: NA
v_call: TRBV6-1
cdr3_aa: CASSEFRGTNEKLFF
cdr3_nt: TGTGCCAGCAGTGAATTCCGGGGGACTAATGAAAAACTGTTTTTT

j_call: TRBJ1-1
clone_size: NA
d_call: TRBD1
v_call: TRBV30
cdr3_aa: CAWSFAGTVNTEAFF
cdr3_nt: TGTGCCTGGAGCTTTGCCGGGACAGTGAACACTGAAGCTTTCTTT

j_call: TRBJ2-1
clone_size: NA
d_call: TRBD2
v_call: TRBV10-3
cdr3_aa: CAISPLSSGVGANEQFF
cdr3_nt: TGTGCCATCAGTCCCCTATCAAGCGGGGTTGGAGCAAATGAGCAGTTCTTC

j_call: TRBJ2-5
clone_size: few
d_call: TRBD1
v_call: TRBV6-5
cdr3_aa: CASSRAGGTQYF
cdr3_nt: TGTGCCAGCAGTAGGGCAGGGGGGACCCAGTACTTC

j_call: TRBJ1-2
clone_size: few
d_call: NA
v_call: TRBV6-5
cdr3_aa: CASSQDEGYGYTF
cdr3_nt: TGTGCCAGCAGCCAGGACGAGGGCTATGGCTACACCTTC

j_call: TRBJ1-2
clone_size: many
d_call: TRBD1
v_call: TRBV5-1
cdr3_aa: CASSLQGQGYGYTF
cdr3_nt: TGCGCCAGCAGCTTACAGGGACAGGGGTATGGCTACACCTTC

j_call: TRBJ2-7
clone_size: NA
d_call: NA
v_call: TRBV11-2
cdr3_aa: CASSQGLETPTYEQYF
cdr3_nt: TGTGCCAGCAGCCAGGGCCTTGAGACGCCAACCTACGAGCAGTACTTC

j_call: TRBJ1-1
clone_size: NA
d_call: NA
v_call: TRBV5-1
cdr3_aa: CASSLVFGENTEAFF
cdr3_nt: TGCGCCAGCAGCTTGGTCTTCGGGGAGAACACTGAAGCTTTCTTT

j_call: TRBJ2-1
clone_size: once
d_call: NA
v_call: TRBV18
cdr3_aa: CASSPKRVEAVQFF
cdr3_nt: TGTGCCAGCTCACCTAAAAGGGTAGAAGCGGTGCAGTTCTTC

j_call: TRBJ1-2
clone_size: NA
d_call: TRBD1
v_call: TRBV5-1
cdr3_aa: CASSLEGTGNYGYTF
cdr3_nt: TGCGCCAGCAGCTTGGAAGGGACAGGGAACTATGGCTACACCTTC

j_call: TRBJ2-1
clone_size: NA
d_call: NA
v_call: TRBV25-1
cdr3_aa: CASRTSAGKQFF
cdr3_nt: TGTGCCAGCCGCACGTCGGCAGGGAAGCAGTTCTTC

j_call: TRBJ2-5
clone_size: NA
d_call: TRBD2
v_call: TRBV24-1
cdr3_aa: CATSDTRGSGETQYF
cdr3_nt: TGTGCCACCAGTGACACACGCGGGAGCGGAGAGACCCAGTACTTC

j_call: TRBJ2-2
clone_size: few
d_call: TRBD2
v_call: TRBV5-6
cdr3_aa: CASSSGGGGRATGELFF
cdr3_nt: TGTGCCAGCAGCTCCGGCGGTGGAGGGAGGGCCACCGGGGAGCTGTTTTTT

j_call: TRBJ2-5
clone_size: NA
d_call: NA
v_call: TRBV3-1/TRBV3-2
cdr3_aa: CASSQVSREKTQYF
cdr3_nt: TGTGCCAGCAGCCAAGTTTCTCGTGAGAAGACCCAGTACTTC

j_call: TRBJ2-5
clone_size: NA
d_call: NA
v_call: TRBV5-4
cdr3_aa: CASSLDREQTQYF
cdr3_nt: TGTGCCAGCAGCTTGGACAGGGAGCAGACCCAGTACTTC

j_call: TRBJ1-1
clone_size: NA
d_call: NA
v_call: TRBV12-1
cdr3_aa: CASSLLHLMNTEAFF
cdr3_nt: TGTGCCAGCAGCTTACTTCACCTAATGAACACTGAAGCTTTCTTT

j_call: TRBJ2-5
clone_size: NA
d_call: TRBD2
v_call: TRBV4-1
cdr3_aa: CASSRTSGQVQETQYF
cdr3_nt: TGCGCCAGCAGCCGGACTAGCGGGCAGGTCCAAGAGACCCAGTACTTC

j_call: TRBJ2-3
clone_size: once
d_call: TRBD2
v_call: TRBV28
cdr3_aa: CASSPVSGRTDTQYF
cdr3_nt: TGTGCCAGCAGCCCCGTGAGCGGGAGAACAGATACGCAGTATTTT

j_call: TRBJ1-2
clone_size: NA
d_call: NA
v_call: TRBV19
cdr3_aa: CASSNRNGGNYGYTF
cdr3_nt: TGTGCCAGTAGTAACCGGAACGGGGGTAACTATGGCTACACCTTC

j_call: TRBJ1-5
clone_size: NA
d_call: NA
v_call: TRBV5-6
cdr3_aa: CASSIRTGGNQPQHF
cdr3_nt: TGTGCCAGCAGCATCAGGACGGGGGGCAATCAGCCCCAGCATTTT

j_call: TRBJ1-3
clone_size: NA
d_call: TRBD1
v_call: TRBV3-1/TRBV3-2
cdr3_aa: CASSRPGQTSGNTIYF
cdr3_nt: TGTGCCAGCAGCCGACCGGGACAGACATCTGGAAACACCATATATTTT

j_call: TRBJ1-2
clone_size: NA
d_call: NA
v_call: TRBV12-5
cdr3_aa: CASGLGHGDGYTF
cdr3_nt: TGTGCTAGTGGTTTGGGACATGGCGATGGCTACACCTTC

j_call: TRBJ1-1
clone_size: NA
d_call: NA
v_call: TRBV5-5
cdr3_aa: CASSLSHQGMNTEAFF
cdr3_nt: TGTGCCAGCAGCCTTTCTCACCAGGGAATGAACACTGAAGCTTTCTTT

j_call: TRBJ2-5
clone_size: NA
d_call: NA
v_call: TRBV20-1
cdr3_aa: CSAASSGSQYF
cdr3_nt: TGCAGTGCTGCCTCGTCGGGGTCCCAGTACTTC

j_call: TRBJ2-7
clone_size: NA
d_call: NA
v_call: TRBV28
cdr3_aa: CAIGWSGSYEQYF
cdr3_nt: TGTGCCATTGGCTGGTCAGGGTCCTACGAGCAGTACTTC

j_call: TRBJ2-5
clone_size: few
d_call: TRBD2
v_call: TRBV3-1/TRBV3-2
cdr3_aa: CASSLGLAGGQETQYF
cdr3_nt: TGTGCCAGCAGCCTAGGACTAGCGGGAGGACAAGAGACCCAGTACTTC

j_call: TRBJ2-1
clone_size: NA
d_call: NA
v_call: TRBV3-1/TRBV3-2
cdr3_aa: CASSQDLGAHNEQFF
cdr3_nt: TGTGCCAGCAGCCAAGACTTGGGGGCACACAATGAGCAGTTCTTC

j_call: TRBJ2-5
clone_size: NA
d_call: TRBD2
v_call: TRBV18
cdr3_aa: CASSPTGTSGTGGAQYF
cdr3_nt: TGTGCCAGCTCACCAACGGGAACTAGCGGGACTGGGGGAGCCCAGTACTTC

j_call: TRBJ1-5
clone_size: NA
d_call: NA
v_call: TRBV18
cdr3_aa: CASSPPGADNQPQHF
cdr3_nt: TGTGCCAGCTCACCACCAGGGGCAGACAATCAGCCCCAGCATTTT

j_call: TRBJ1-2
clone_size: NA
d_call: TRBD1
v_call: TRBV7-6
cdr3_aa: CASSSLDRGRDYGYTF
cdr3_nt: TGTGCCAGCAGCTCCCTTGACAGGGGGCGCGACTATGGCTACACCTTC

j_call: TRBJ2-2
clone_size: NA
d_call: NA
v_call: TRBV14
cdr3_aa: CASSPLTGELFF
cdr3_nt: TGTGCCAGCAGCCCCCTCACCGGGGAGCTGTTTTTT